This TCR beta chain was sequenced for a study of blood T cell repertoires in COVID-19. Repertoires were generated with immunoSEQ multiplex PCR, while TCRdb's copy carries only in-frame clones and drops some. The sample lists over 200,000 clones, around nine tenths seen once, with around 6.5% in the top ten. The clonotype originates from a man in his 60s who had recovered from COVID-19. Sequenced material: peripheral blood.

The CDR3 here is CASSSRGTSKFF. Here the CDR3 DNA reads TGTGCCAGCAGCTCACGAGGGACTAGCAAGTTCTTC. The chain recombines TRBV7-3 with TRBJ2-1; 9 positions agree with TRBD2. CDR1 is SGHTA, CDR2 FQGTGA, per germline. The CDR3 is 12 residues long. V lost 4 bases and J lost 14; bases outside the gene matches: 6.